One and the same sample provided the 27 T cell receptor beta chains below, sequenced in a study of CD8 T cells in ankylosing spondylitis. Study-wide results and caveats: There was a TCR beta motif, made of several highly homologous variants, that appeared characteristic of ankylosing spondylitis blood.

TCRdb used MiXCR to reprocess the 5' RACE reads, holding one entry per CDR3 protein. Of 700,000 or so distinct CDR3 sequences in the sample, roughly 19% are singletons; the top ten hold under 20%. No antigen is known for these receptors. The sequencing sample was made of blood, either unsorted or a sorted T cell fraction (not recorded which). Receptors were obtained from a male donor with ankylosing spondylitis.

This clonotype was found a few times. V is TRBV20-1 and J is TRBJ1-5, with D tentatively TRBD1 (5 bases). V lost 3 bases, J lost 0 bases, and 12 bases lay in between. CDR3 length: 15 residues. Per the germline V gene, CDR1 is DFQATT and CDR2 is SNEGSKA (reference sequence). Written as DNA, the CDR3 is TGCAGTGCTAGTTACCGAGGGGATAGCAATCAGCCCCAGCATTTT. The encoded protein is CSASYRGDSNQPQHF.

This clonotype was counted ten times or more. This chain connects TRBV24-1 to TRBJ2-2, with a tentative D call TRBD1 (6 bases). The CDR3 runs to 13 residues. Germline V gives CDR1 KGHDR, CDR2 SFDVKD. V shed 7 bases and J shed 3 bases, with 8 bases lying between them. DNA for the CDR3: TGTGCCACCAGCGACAGGCACACCGGGGAGCTGTTTTTT. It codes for CATSDRHTGELFF.

CDR3 coding DNA: TGCAGCGTCGCTGGGGGGTCCGATGAGCAGTTCTTC. The encoded protein is CSVAGGSDEQFF. The V call is TRBV29-1, the J call TRBJ2-1; D may be TRBD2 (6 bases). Trimming left V 6 bases short and J 8 bases short, with 14 bases between. This CDR3 spans 12 amino acids. Germline V gene data show CDR1 as SQVTM and CDR2 as ANQGSEA.

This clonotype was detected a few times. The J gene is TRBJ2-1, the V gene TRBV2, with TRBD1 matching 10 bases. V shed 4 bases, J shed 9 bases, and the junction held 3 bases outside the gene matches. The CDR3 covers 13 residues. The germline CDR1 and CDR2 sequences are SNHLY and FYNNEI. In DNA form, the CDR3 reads TGTGCCAGCAGTGGACAGGGGGCTGGTGAGCAGTTCTTC. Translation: CASSGQGAGEQFF.

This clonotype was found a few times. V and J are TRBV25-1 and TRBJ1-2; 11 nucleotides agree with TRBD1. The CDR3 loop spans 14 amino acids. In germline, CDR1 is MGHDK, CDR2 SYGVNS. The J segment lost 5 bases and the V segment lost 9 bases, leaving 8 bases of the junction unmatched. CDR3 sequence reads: CASAGTGGGYGYTF. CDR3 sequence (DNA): TGTGCCAGTGCCGGGACAGGGGGGGGTTATGGCTACACCTTC.

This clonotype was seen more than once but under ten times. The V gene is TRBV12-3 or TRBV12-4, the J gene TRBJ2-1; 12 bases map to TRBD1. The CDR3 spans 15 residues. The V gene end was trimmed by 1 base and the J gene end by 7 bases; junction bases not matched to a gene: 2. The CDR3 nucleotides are TGTGCCAGCAGTTTAGGGGACAGGGGGCGGAATGAGCAGTTCTTC. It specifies CASSLGDRGRNEQFF.

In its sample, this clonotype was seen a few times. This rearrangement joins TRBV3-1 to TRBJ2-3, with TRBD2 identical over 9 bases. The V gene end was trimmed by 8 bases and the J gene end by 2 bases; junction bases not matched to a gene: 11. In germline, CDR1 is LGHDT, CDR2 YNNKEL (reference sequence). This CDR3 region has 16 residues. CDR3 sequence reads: CASQSDAGGPTDTQYF. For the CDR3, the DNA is TGTGCCAGCCAATCGGACGCGGGAGGGCCCACAGATACGCAGTATTTT.

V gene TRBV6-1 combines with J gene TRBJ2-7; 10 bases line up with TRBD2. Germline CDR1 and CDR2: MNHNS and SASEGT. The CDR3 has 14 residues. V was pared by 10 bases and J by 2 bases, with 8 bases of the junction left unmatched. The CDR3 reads CATKAGLATYEQYF. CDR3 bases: TGTGCCACCAAGGCGGGACTAGCGACCTACGAGCAGTACTTC.

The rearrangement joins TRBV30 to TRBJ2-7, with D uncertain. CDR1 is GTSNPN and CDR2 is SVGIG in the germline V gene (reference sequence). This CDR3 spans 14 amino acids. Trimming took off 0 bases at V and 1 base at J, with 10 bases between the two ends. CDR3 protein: CAWSVFKGSYEQYF. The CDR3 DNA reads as TGTGCCTGGAGTGTTTTTAAGGGTTCCTACGAGCAGTACTTC.

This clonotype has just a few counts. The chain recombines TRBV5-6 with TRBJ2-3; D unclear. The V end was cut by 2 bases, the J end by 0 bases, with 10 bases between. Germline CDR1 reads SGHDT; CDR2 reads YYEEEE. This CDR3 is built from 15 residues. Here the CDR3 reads CASSFRRSSTDTQYF. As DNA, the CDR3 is TGTGCCAGCAGCTTCAGGAGATCTAGCACAGATACGCAGTATTTT.

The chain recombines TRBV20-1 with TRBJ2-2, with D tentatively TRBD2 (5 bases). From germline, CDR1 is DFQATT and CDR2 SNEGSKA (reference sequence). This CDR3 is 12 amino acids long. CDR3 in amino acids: CGGSRMTGELFF. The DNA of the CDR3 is TGCGGCGGGTCTCGGATGACCGGGGAGCTGTTTTTT.

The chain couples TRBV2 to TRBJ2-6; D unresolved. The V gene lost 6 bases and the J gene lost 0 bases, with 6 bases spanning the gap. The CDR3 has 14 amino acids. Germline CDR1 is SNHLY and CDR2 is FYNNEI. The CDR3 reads CASRAVSGANVLTF. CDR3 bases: TGTGCCAGCAGGGCCGTCTCTGGGGCCAACGTCCTGACTTTC.

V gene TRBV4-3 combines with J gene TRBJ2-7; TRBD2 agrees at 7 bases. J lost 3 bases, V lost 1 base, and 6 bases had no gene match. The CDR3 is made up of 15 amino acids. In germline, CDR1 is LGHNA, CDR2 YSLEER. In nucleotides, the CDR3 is TGCGCCAGCAGCCAAGTGGCTAGCGGTTACTACGAGCAGTACTTC. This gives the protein CASSQVASGYYEQYF.

CDR3 coding DNA: TGTGCCACCAGCAGGGACAGGGGTACTGAAGCTTTCTTT. Translation gives CATSRDRGTEAFF. The chain joins TRBV15 to TRBJ1-1, with 9 bases lining up with TRBD1. CDR1 is LNHNV and CDR2 is YYDKDF in the germline V gene (reference sequence). V was pared by 3 bases and J by 5 bases, with 1 base of the junction left unmatched. The CDR3 loop spans 13 amino acids.

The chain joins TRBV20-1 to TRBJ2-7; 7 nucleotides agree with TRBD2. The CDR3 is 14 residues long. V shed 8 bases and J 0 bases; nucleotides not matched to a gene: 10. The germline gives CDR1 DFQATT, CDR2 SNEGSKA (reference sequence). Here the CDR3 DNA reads TGCAGTACCACTAAACTAGCGAGCTCCTACGAGCAGTACTTC. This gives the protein CSTTKLASSYEQYF.

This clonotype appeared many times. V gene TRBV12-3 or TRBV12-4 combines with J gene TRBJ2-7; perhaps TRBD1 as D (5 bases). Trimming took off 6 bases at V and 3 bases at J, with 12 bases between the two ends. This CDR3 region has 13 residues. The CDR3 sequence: CASSRTTYYEQYF. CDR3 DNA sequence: TGTGCCAGCAGCCGGACAACCTACTACGAGCAGTACTTC.

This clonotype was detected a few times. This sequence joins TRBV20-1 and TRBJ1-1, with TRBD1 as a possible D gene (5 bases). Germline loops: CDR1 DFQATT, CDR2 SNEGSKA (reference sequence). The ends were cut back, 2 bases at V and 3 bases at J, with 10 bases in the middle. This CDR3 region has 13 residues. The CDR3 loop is CSARRGGDTEAFF. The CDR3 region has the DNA TGCAGTGCTAGAAGGGGAGGAGACACTGAAGCTTTCTTT.

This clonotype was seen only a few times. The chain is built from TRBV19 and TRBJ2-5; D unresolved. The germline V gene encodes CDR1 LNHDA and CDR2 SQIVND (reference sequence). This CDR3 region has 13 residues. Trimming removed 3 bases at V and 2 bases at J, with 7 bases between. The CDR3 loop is CASSIVWQETQYF. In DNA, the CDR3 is TGTGCCAGTAGTATCGTGTGGCAAGAGACCCAGTACTTC.

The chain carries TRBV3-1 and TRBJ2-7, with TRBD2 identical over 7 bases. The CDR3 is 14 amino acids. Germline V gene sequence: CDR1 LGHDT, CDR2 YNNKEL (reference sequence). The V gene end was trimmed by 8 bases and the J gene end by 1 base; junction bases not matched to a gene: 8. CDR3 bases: TGTGCCAGCTCTCGGGGGGTAGGGTCCTACGAGCAGTACTTC. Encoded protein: CASSRGVGSYEQYF.

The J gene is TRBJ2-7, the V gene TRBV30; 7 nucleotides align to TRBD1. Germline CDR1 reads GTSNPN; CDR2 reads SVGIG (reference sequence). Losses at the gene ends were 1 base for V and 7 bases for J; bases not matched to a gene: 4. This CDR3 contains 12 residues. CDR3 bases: TGTGCCTGGAGTGGACAGGGCCAAGAGCAGTACTTC. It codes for CAWSGQGQEQYF.

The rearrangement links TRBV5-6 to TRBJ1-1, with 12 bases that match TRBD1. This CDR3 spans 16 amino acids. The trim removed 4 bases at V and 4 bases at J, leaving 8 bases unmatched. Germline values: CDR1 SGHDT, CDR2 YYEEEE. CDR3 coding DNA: TGTGCCAGCAGCCCCGGGACAGGGGGCTTTAGCACTGAAGCTTTCTTT. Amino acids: CASSPGTGGFSTEAFF.

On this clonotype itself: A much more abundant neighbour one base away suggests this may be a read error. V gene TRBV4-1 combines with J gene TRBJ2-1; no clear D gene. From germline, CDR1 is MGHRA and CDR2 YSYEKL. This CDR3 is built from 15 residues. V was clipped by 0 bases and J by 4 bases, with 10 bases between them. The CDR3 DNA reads TGCGCCAGCAGCCAAGATCTGGGAACTTACAATGAGCAGTTCTTC. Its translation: CASSQDLGTYNEQFF.

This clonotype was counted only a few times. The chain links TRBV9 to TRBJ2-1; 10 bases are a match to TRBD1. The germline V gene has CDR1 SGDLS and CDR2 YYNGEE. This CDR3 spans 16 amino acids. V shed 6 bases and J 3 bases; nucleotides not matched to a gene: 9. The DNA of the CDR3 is TGTGCCAGCACCCTCTCGGGGACAGGGGACTACAATGAGCAGTTCTTC. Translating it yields CASTLSGTGDYNEQFF.

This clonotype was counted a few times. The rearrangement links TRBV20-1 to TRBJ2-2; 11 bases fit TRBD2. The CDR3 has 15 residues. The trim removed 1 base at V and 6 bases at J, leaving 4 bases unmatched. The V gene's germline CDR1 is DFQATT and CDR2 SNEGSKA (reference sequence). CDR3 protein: CSARALAGEAGELFF. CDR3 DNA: TGCAGTGCTAGAGCACTAGCGGGAGAGGCCGGGGAGCTGTTTTTT.

The CDR3 DNA is TGTGCCAGCAGCCCCACGGGACAGCCAAGGGAGACCCAGTACTTC. Amino acids: CASSPTGQPRETQYF. This rearrangement joins TRBV3-1 to TRBJ2-5; the match to TRBD1 covers 7 bases. J lost 5 bases, V lost 4 bases, and 10 bases had no gene match. This CDR3 is 15 amino acids long. Looked up from germline, CDR1 is LGHDT and CDR2 is YNNKEL (reference sequence).

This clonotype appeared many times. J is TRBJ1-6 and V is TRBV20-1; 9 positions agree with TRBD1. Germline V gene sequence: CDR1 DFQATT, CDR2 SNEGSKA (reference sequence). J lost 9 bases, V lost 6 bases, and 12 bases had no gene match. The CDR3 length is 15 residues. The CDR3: CSARSQTGGVSPLHF. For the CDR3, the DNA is TGCAGTGCCCGAAGCCAGACAGGGGGTGTTTCACCCCTCCACTTT.

The CDR3 region is CASSLVPSNTGELFF. The CDR3 DNA reads TGCGCCAGCAGCTTGGTCCCAAGTAACACCGGGGAGCTGTTTTTT. The chain links TRBV5-1 to TRBJ2-2; no definite D call. CDR1 SGHRS and CDR2 YFSETQ come from the germline V gene. This CDR3 region has 15 residues. The V and J ends lost 0 bases and 2 bases respectively, with 8 bases between them.